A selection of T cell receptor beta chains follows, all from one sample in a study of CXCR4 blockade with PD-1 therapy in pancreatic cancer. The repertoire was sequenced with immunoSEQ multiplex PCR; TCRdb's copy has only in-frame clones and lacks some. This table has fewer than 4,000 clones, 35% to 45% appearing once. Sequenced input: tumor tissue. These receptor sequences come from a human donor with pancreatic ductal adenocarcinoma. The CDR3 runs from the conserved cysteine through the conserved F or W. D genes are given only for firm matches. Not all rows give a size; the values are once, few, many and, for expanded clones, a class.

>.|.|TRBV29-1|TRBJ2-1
CSVRGRTSYNEQFF
TGCAGCGTCCGCGGACGGACCTCCTACAATGAGCAGTTCTTC
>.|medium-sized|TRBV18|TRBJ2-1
CASSPDSPVGVDEQFF
TGTGCCAGCTCACCAGATTCTCCGGTAGGGGTCGATGAGCAGTTCTTC
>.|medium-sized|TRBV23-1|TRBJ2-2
CASSPPGYTGELFF
TGCGCCAGCAGCCCGCCGGGGTACACCGGGGAGCTGTTTTTT
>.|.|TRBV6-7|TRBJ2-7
CASIGNRYEQYF
TGTGCCAGCATCGGCAATCGGTACGAGCAGTACTTC
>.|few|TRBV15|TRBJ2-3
CATSRDLWGDTQYF
TGTGCCACCAGCAGAGATCTATGGGGAGATACGCAGTATTTT
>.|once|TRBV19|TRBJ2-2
CASRQGGTGELFF
TGTGCCAGTAGGCAGGGAGGCACCGGGGAGCTGTTTTTT
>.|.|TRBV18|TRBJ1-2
CASSPNVQITNYGYTF
TGTGCCAGCTCACCTAACGTACAGATAACAAACTATGGCTACACCTTC
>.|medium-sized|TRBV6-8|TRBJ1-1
CASRQADGEAFF
TGTGCCAGCAGACAGGCGGACGGTGAAGCTTTCTTT
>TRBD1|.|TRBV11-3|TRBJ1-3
CASSPDRVSNTIYF
TGTGCCAGCAGCCCGGACAGGGTGTCGAACACCATATATTTT
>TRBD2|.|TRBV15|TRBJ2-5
CATSRGLAEETQYF
TGTGCCACCAGCAGAGGACTAGCGGAAGAGACCCAGTACTTC
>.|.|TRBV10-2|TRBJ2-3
CASSEPIKTDDTQYF
TGCGCCAGCAGTGAGCCTATAAAGACAGATGATACGCAGTATTTT
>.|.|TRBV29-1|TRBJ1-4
CSVEEGGTNEKLFF
TGCAGCGTTGAAGAAGGGGGGACTAATGAAAAACTGTTTTTT
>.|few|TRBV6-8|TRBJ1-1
CASSYGGEYTEAFF
TGTGCCAGCAGTTACGGAGGGGAGTACACTGAAGCTTTCTTT
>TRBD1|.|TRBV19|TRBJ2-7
CASSIRDRVIEQYF
TGTGCCAGTAGTATACGGGACAGGGTCATCGAGCAGTACTTC
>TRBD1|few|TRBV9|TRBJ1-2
CASSVRDRGLLGYTF
TGTGCCAGCAGCGTACGGGACAGGGGCCTATTGGGCTACACCTTC
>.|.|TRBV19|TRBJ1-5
CASTPQTFNQPQHF
TGTGCCAGTACCCCACAGACCTTTAATCAGCCCCAGCATTTT